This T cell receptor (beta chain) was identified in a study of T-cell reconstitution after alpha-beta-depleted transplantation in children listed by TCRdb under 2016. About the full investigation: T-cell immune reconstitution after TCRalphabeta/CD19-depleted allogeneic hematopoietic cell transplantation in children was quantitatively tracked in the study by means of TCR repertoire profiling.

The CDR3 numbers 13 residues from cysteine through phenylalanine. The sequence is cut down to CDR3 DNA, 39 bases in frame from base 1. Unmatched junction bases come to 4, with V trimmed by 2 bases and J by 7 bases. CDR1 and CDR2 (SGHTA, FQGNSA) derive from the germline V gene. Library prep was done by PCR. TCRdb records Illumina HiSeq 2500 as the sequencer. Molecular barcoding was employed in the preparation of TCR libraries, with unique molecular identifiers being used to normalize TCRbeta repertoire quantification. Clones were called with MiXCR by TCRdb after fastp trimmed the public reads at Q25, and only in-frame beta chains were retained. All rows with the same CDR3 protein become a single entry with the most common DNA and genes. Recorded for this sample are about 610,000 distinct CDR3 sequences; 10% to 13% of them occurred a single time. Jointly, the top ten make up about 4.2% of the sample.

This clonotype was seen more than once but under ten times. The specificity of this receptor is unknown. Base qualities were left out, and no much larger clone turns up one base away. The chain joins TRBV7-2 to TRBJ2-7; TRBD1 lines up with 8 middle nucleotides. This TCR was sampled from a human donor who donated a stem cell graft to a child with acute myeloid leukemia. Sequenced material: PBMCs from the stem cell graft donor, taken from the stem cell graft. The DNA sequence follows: TGTGCCAGCAGCTTAACAAGACAGGGGGAGCAGTACTTC. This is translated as CASSLTRQGEQYF.